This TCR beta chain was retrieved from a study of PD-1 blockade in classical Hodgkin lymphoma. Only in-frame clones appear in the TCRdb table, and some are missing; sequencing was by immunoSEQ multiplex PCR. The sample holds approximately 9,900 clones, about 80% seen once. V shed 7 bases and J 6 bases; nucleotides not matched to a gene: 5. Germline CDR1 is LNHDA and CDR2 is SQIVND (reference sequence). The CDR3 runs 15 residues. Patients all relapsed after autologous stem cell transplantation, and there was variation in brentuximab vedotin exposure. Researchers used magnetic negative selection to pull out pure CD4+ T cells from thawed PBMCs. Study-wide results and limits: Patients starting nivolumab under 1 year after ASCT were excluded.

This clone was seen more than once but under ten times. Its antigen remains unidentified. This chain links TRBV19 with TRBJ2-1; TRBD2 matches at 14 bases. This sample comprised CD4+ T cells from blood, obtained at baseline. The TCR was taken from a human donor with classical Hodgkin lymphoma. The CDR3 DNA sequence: TGTGCCAGTACCACGGGACTAGCGGGAGCCAATGAGCAGTTCTTC. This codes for CASTTGLAGANEQFF.